This TCR beta chain was obtained from a study of OX40 agonist ivuxolimab in advanced cancers. Across the whole study: Of the participants, about 40% had some prior anti-PD-1, anti-PD-L1 or anti-CTLA-4 therapy, which was allowed.

As concerns this clone: Its antigen is not identified.

Trimming left V 4 bases short and J 1 base short, with 22 bases between. This CDR3 has 18 amino acids. Germline V gives CDR1 ENHRY, CDR2 SYGVKD. Libraries were prepared by immunoSEQ multiplex PCR; TCRdb keeps only in-frame clonotypes and omits some of them. Of tens of thousands of clones listed, 70% to 90% are singletons. Study results and limitations: Expanded peripheral T-cell antigen specificity went undetermined. Partial responders receiving 0.1-3.0 mg/kg showed among the lowest clonal expansion.

The starting material was CD4+ or CD8+ T cells sorted from blood, obtained in a trial of the OX40 agonist ivuxolimab. The TCR sequence derives from an adult with an advanced solid tumor such as melanoma, head and neck, liver or kidney cancer. The rearrangement links TRBV10-3 to TRBJ1-2, with D unclear. This CDR3 is CAISGTGSGILDNYGYTF. CDR3 in DNA: TGTGCCATCAGTGGGACGGGGAGTGGTATACTCGATAACTATGGCTACACCTTC.